These 24 T cell receptor beta chains were all obtained from the same sample, sequenced in a study of cytomegalovirus exposure and HLA in healthy donors. The PCR ran on 60 Vbeta and 13 Jbeta primers. Clones were sequenced by immunoSEQ multiplex PCR, and TCRdb holds only the in-frame ones, with some missing. This table holds roughly 230,000 clones, around 90% found once. Sequenced input: PBMCs. These receptors originate from a girl aged 2-15 years in good health and CMV-seronegative.

This clone has a single count. The rearrangement links TRBV6-5 to TRBJ1-4; the D gene is possibly TRBD1 (5 bases). V shed 1 base and J shed 7 bases, with 10 bases lying between them. Germline CDR1 reads MNHEY; CDR2 reads SVGAGI. This CDR3 is built from 14 residues. CDR3 loop: CASSYFQGAEKLFF. The CDR3 DNA follows: TGTGCCAGCAGTTACTTCCAAGGGGCTGAAAAACTGTTTTTT.

The chain employs TRBV5-1 and TRBJ2-7, with TRBD1 matching 7 bases. Germline CDR1 reads SGHRS; CDR2 reads YFSETQ. The CDR3 is 13 amino acids. The trim removed 6 bases at V and 2 bases at J, leaving 5 bases unmatched. CDR3 sequence (DNA): TGCGCCAGCAAGGGAGACAGGGCCTACGAGCAGTACTTC. Translated: CASKGDRAYEQYF.

V gene TRBV27 combines with J gene TRBJ1-4; TRBD1 is a possible D gene (5 bases). CDR3 length: 18 residues. V was trimmed by 3 bases and J by 1 base, leaving 18 bases between them. In germline, CDR1 is MNHEY, CDR2 SMNVEV (reference sequence). This chain's CDR3 is CASSFGSAWGGTNEKLFF. The CDR3 nucleotides are TGTGCCAGCAGTTTTGGGAGCGCATGGGGGGGAACTAATGAAAAACTGTTTTTT.

The rearrangement links TRBV7-2 to TRBJ2-5, with 13 bases fitting TRBD2. The V and J ends lost 5 bases and 2 bases, in that order; junction bases with no gene match: 2. From germline, CDR1 is SGHTA and CDR2 FQGNSA. CDR3 length: 15 residues. The CDR3 protein is CASSTGLAGQETQYF. CDR3 bases: TGTGCCAGCAGCACGGGACTAGCGGGACAAGAGACCCAGTACTTC.

This rearrangement joins TRBV2 to TRBJ2-3; 7 positions match TRBD2. Germline V gene sequence: CDR1 SNHLY, CDR2 FYNNEI. This CDR3 comprises 12 residues. V shed 9 bases, J shed 1 base, and the junction held 1 base outside the gene matches. CDR3 amino acids: CASTSGTDTQYF. The CDR3 DNA sequence: TGTGCCAGTACTAGCGGCACAGATACGCAGTATTTT.

This rearrangement joins TRBV29-1 to TRBJ1-1, with D maybe TRBD1 (6 bases). V was trimmed by 7 bases and J by 5 bases, leaving 17 bases between them. Germline V CDR1 and CDR2: SQVTM, ANQGSEA. The CDR3 is 13 residues long. The CDR3 nucleotides read TGCAGCGCCCCGGGGGGGGCCAGGACTGAAGCTTTCTTT. Protein sequence: CSAPGGARTEAFF.

This clone has more than one count but fewer than ten. This chain connects TRBV5-6 to TRBJ2-1; a weak D match, TRBD1 (6 bases). Trimming shortened V by 4 bases and J by 3 bases, and 8 bases separated the two germline ends. The CDR3 is 13 residues long. CDR1 is SGHDT, CDR2 YYEEEE, per germline. Here the CDR3 DNA reads TGTGCCAGCAGCGTGGACAGCTACAATGAGCAGTTCTTC. Protein product: CASSVDSYNEQFF.

The V and J genes are TRBV5-5 and TRBJ2-7; 9 nucleotides match TRBD1. The CDR3 covers 15 residues. The germline gives CDR1 SGHKS, CDR2 YYEKEE (reference sequence). Trimming took 5 bases from V and 6 from J; bases not matched to a gene: 12. CDR3 in amino acids: CASSRPGQGFSEQYF. CDR3 DNA: TGTGCCAGCAGTAGACCGGGACAGGGATTCTCCGAGCAGTACTTC.

The rearrangement joins TRBV7-8 to TRBJ2-2; D may be TRBD2 (6 bases). The germline V gene encodes CDR1 SGHVS and CDR2 FQNEAQ. Trimming took off 5 bases at V and 4 bases at J, with 17 bases between the two ends. The CDR3 has 16 amino acids. This CDR3 reads CASSRVPSVGTGELFF. The CDR3 nucleotides are TGTGCCAGCAGCCGGGTCCCTAGCGTAGGCACCGGGGAGCTGTTTTTT.

The chain links TRBV6-5 to TRBJ1-1; possible D gene TRBD1, 5 bases. The CDR3 extends over 15 amino acids. The V end lost 0 bases, the J end lost 0 bases, and 8 bases lay between the germline ends. From germline, CDR1 is MNHEY and CDR2 SVGAGI. CDR3 amino acids: CASSYSPRVNTEAFF. CDR3 in DNA: TGTGCCAGCAGTTACTCGCCCAGGGTGAACACTGAAGCTTTCTTT.

The V gene is TRBV27, the J gene TRBJ2-7, with 12 positions matching TRBD2. With V trimmed by 4 bases and J by 5 bases, 9 bases remained unmatched. CDR3 length: 16 residues. CDR1 is MNHEY and CDR2 is SMNVEV in the germline V gene (reference sequence). The CDR3 region has the DNA TGTGCCAGCAGTTCCCTCTTGACTAGCGGGAGTCACGAGCAGTACTTC. Translated: CASSSLLTSGSHEQYF.

The chain joins TRBV5-1 to TRBJ2-5; 12 nucleotides agree with TRBD1. The DNA end is more similar to TRBJ2-7, so the J call may be wrong. Germline V lookup: CDR1 SGHRS, CDR2 YFSETQ. The CDR3 extends over 15 amino acids. CDR3: CASSLPGQGAGEQYF. CDR3 sequence (DNA): TGCGCCAGCAGCTTGCCGGGACAGGGGGCAGGCGAGCAGTACTTC.

With respect to this clone: Other DNA sequences in the sample encode the same CDR3. The V and J genes are TRBV28 and TRBJ2-1, with 11 bases fitting TRBD2. This CDR3 is 14 amino acids long. The V gene end was trimmed by 1 base and the J gene end by 8 bases; junction bases not matched to a gene: 1. CDR1 and CDR2 (germline): MDHEN, SYDVKM. The CDR3 region is CASSLSLAGDEQFF. CDR3 nucleotide sequence: TGTGCCAGCAGTTTATCACTAGCGGGGGATGAGCAGTTCTTC.

V and J are TRBV19 and TRBJ2-3; D not certain. The CDR3 covers 12 residues. V lost 9 bases to trimming and J lost 2 bases, with 9 bases between them. Germline V gene sequence: CDR1 LNHDA, CDR2 SQIVND (reference sequence). CDR3 in DNA: TGTGCCAGCTGCGACATCACAGATACGCAGTATTTT. Translation gives CASCDITDTQYF.

The table lists this clone with a count of one. The rearrangement joins TRBV19 to TRBJ1-3; weak D call: TRBD1 (6 bases). Germline V CDR1 and CDR2: LNHDA, SQIVND (reference sequence). The CDR3 length is 14 residues. The germline V and J ends were trimmed by 7 bases and 3 bases, with 13 bases remaining between them. The CDR3, as DNA: TGTGCCAGTACTACTACAGGGTATGGAAACACCATATATTTT. This codes for CASTTTGYGNTIYF.

The chain employs TRBV19 and TRBJ1-5; TRBD1 aligns across 7 bases. This CDR3 contains 15 residues. Germline CDR1 is LNHDA and CDR2 is SQIVND (reference sequence). The V and J ends lost 5 bases and 6 bases, in that order; junction bases with no gene match: 10. CDR3 amino acids: CASSPRQGESQPQHF. For the CDR3, the DNA is TGTGCCAGTAGTCCGCGACAGGGTGAGAGTCAGCCCCAGCATTTT.

V gene TRBV28 combines with J gene TRBJ1-6, with 9 nucleotides matching TRBD1. The germline CDR1 and CDR2 sequences are MDHEN and SYDVKM. J gave up 6 bases and V 5 bases, and 5 bases lay outside the gene matches. The CDR3 is 15 residues long. The CDR3 sequence is CASSPRDRVNSPLHF. As DNA, the CDR3 is TGTGCCAGCAGTCCTCGGGACAGGGTTAATTCACCCCTCCACTTT. The whole variable domain, filled in from reference TRBV28 and TRBJ1-6, reads DVKVTQSSRYLVKRTGEKVFLECVQDMDHENMFWYRQDPGLGLRLIYFSYDVKMKEKGDIPEGYSVSREKKERFSLILESASTNQTSMYLCASSPRDRVNSPLHFGNGTRLTVT.

This chain joins TRBV6-6 and TRBJ2-7; 9 bases match TRBD1. Germline CDR1 MNHNY, CDR2 SVGAGI (reference sequence). The CDR3 is 14 residues long. J was trimmed by 2 bases and V by 6 bases; bases with no gene match: 5. The CDR3 loop reads CASRRQGETYEQYF. The DNA for the CDR3 is TGTGCCAGCAGACGACAGGGGGAGACCTACGAGCAGTACTTC.

The V call is TRBV11-3, the J call TRBJ2-3; TRBD1 is a possible D gene (6 bases). Per the germline V gene, CDR1 is SGHNT and CDR2 is YENEEA. The CDR3 is 13 residues long. Trimming left V 3 bases short and J 4 bases short, with 8 bases between. The chain's CDR3 is CASSFQGPDTQYF. CDR3 nucleotides: TGTGCCAGCAGCTTTCAGGGGCCAGATACGCAGTATTTT.

This chain links TRBV28 with TRBJ1-6; tentatively, D is TRBD1 (6 bases). CDR3 size: 17 residues. Germline CDR1 is MDHEN and CDR2 is SYDVKM. The ends were cut back, 5 bases at V and 7 bases at J, with 21 bases in the middle. The CDR3 region has the DNA TGTGCCAGCAGTCTCTCACAGGGATCGGTAAAGAATTCACCCCTCCACTTT. Translation: CASSLSQGSVKNSPLHF.

The gene calls are TRBV5-1 and TRBJ2-5, with 7 nucleotides matching TRBD1. Germline V gives CDR1 SGHRS, CDR2 YFSETQ. V was pared by 4 bases and J by 1 base, with 7 bases of the junction left unmatched. The CDR3 totals 15 residues. The CDR3 region has the DNA TGCGCCAGCAGCCCCACAGGGGATCCCCAAGAGACCCAGTACTTC. It encodes CASSPTGDPQETQYF.

This chain links TRBV18 with TRBJ2-7; tentatively, D is TRBD1 (5 bases). Trimming removed 5 bases at V and 4 bases at J, with 27 bases between. This CDR3 region has 18 residues. CDR1 is KGHSH and CDR2 is LQKENI in the germline V gene. The CDR3 region has the DNA TGTGCCAGCTCAGAAGGGAACAAAATGTCAGGGATCGTATACGAGCAGTACTTC. It encodes CASSEGNKMSGIVYEQYF.

The chain employs TRBV7-6 and TRBJ1-2, with TRBD1 as a possible D gene (6 bases). This CDR3 has 13 amino acids. CDR1 is SGHVS and CDR2 is FNYEAQ in the germline V gene. The ends were cut back, 5 bases at V and 8 bases at J, with 15 bases in the middle. The DNA for the CDR3 is TGTGCCAGCAGCCCCCGGCGGACAGACGGCTACACCTTC. Its translation: CASSPRRTDGYTF.

The CDR3 loop is CASSLFIGGLAGGLYEQYF. The CDR3 DNA reads TGTGCCAGCAGTTTATTTATTGGGGGACTAGCGGGAGGGCTATACGAGCAGTACTTC. The chain has TRBV28 and TRBJ2-7, with TRBD2 matching 16 bases. From germline, CDR1 is MDHEN and CDR2 SYDVKM. CDR3 length: 19 amino acids. The trim removed 1 base at V and 4 bases at J, leaving 10 bases unmatched.